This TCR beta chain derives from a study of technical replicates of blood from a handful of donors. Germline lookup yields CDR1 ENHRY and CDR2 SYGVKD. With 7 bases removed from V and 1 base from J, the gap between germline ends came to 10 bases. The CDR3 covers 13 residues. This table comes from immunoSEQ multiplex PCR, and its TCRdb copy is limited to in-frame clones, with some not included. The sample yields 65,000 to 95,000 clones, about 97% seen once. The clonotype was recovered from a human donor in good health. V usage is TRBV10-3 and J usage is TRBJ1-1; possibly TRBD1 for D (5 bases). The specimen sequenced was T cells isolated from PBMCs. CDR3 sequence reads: CAIKGQGNTEAFF. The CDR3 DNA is TGTGCCATCAAGGGGCAGGGGAACACTGAAGCTTTCTTT.